Listed below are T cell receptor beta chains from one sample, sequenced in a study of T cells after yellow fever vaccination. TCRdb ran MiXCR on the 5' RACE reads and lists one entry per CDR3 protein. The sample includes 300,000 or so distinct CDR3 sequences, 13% of them seen just once. The sample was CD4+ T cells sorted from PBMCs, taken 45 days after the yellow fever booster vaccination. The receptors come from a man younger than 45 who received the YFV17D yellow fever vaccine. Each CDR3 is given with its conserved first and last residue. The order of the fields is clone size, D gene, V gene, J gene, CDR3 protein, CDR3 DNA. The D gene is left open where the match is weak. The size field is filled for only some rows; it gives once, few, many or a size class.

>few|TRBD1|TRBV12-3/TRBV12-4|TRBJ1-2
CASRAGTAYGYTF
TGTGCCAGCAGGGCGGGGACAGCGTATGGCTACACCTTC
>-|-|TRBV4-3|TRBJ2-7
CASSQDVGASSYEQYF
TGCGCCAGCAGCCAAGATGTAGGGGCCAGCTCCTACGAGCAGTACTTC
>few|TRBD1|TRBV6-1|TRBJ2-7
CASTLQTGGNEQYF
TGTGCCAGCACCCTACAGACAGGGGGCAATGAGCAGTACTTC
>few|-|TRBV23-1|TRBJ2-7
CASSPDHRWYEQYF
TGCGCCAGCAGCCCGGACCACCGGTGGTACGAGCAGTACTTC
>-|-|TRBV5-1|TRBJ2-5
CASFRDPETQYF
TGCGCCAGCTTCCGGGATCCGGAGACCCAGTACTTC
>few|-|TRBV7-2|TRBJ2-7
CASSRKGGYEQYF
TGTGCCAGCAGTCGCAAGGGGGGCTACGAGCAGTACTTC
>few|-|TRBV4-2|TRBJ2-2
CASSQDWAGGNTGELFF
TGTGCCAGCAGCCAAGACTGGGCAGGTGGGAACACCGGGGAGCTGTTTTTT
>few|-|TRBV9|TRBJ2-1
CASSVSSSYNEQFF
TGTGCCAGCAGCGTATCGTCTAGCTACAATGAGCAGTTCTTC
>few|-|TRBV5-1|TRBJ2-5
CASSSPQGGGETQYF
TGCGCCAGCAGCTCCCCCCAGGGCGGCGGAGAGACCCAGTACTTC
>-|-|TRBV6-2/TRBV6-3|TRBJ2-3
CASSYSKVRPPSSPHTQYF
TGTGCCAGCAGTTACTCGAAGGTTCGGCCCCCTTCTTCACCACATACGCAGTATTTT
>many|-|TRBV18|TRBJ2-7
CASSPGHSYEQYF
TGTGCCAGCTCACCGGGACACAGCTACGAGCAGTACTTC
>-|TRBD1|TRBV5-6|TRBJ1-4
CASSPGQGNEKLFF
TGTGCCAGCAGCCCGGGACAGGGAAATGAAAAACTGTTTTTT
>-|-|TRBV29-1|TRBJ2-1
CSAWEAGSSYNEQFF
TGCAGCGCCTGGGAGGCGGGAAGCTCCTACAATGAGCAGTTCTTC
>few|TRBD1|TRBV3-1|TRBJ2-7
CASSFRGSYSYEQYF
TGTGCCAGCAGTTTCAGGGGGTCCTACTCCTACGAGCAGTACTTC
>few|-|TRBV10-1|TRBJ2-2
CASSERELPTGELFF
TGCGCCAGCAGTGAGCGGGAGTTACCCACCGGGGAGCTGTTTTTT
>many|-|TRBV20-1|TRBJ2-1
CSARGWRSSYNEQFF
TGCAGTGCTAGGGGCTGGAGGAGCTCCTACAATGAGCAGTTCTTC
>-|-|TRBV7-3|TRBJ2-1
CASSFYQGGEQFF
TGTGCCAGCAGCTTTTACCAGGGCGGTGAGCAGTTCTTC
>few|TRBD2|TRBV5-1|TRBJ2-7
CASSSLIRASGSYEQYF
TGCGCCAGCAGCTCACTAATCCGGGCTAGCGGATCCTACGAGCAGTACTTC
>few|TRBD1|TRBV3-1|TRBJ2-7
CASGNQGACYEQYF
TGTGCCAGCGGCAATCAGGGGGCTTGCTACGAGCAGTACTTC
>-|TRBD2|TRBV2|TRBJ2-3
CASLLAGLAGTDTQYF
TGTGCCAGCCTACTAGCAGGACTAGCGGGCACAGATACGCAGTATTTT
>few|-|TRBV20-1|TRBJ2-2
CSATTTSRTGELFF
TGCAGTGCTACCACGACTAGTAGAACCGGGGAGCTGTTTTTT
>many|-|TRBV20-1|TRBJ2-3
CSASPTGGNSTDTQYF
TGCAGTGCTAGCCCCACTGGCGGGAATAGCACAGATACGCAGTATTTT
>few|TRBD1|TRBV3-1|TRBJ2-7
CASIGQGSYEQYF
TGTGCCAGCATCGGACAGGGGTCCTACGAGCAGTACTTC
>-|TRBD2|TRBV28|TRBJ2-5
CASSLRTWAASGRKTQYF
TGTGCCAGCAGTTTAAGGACTTGGGCGGCTAGCGGGAGAAAGACCCAGTACTTC
>-|-|TRBV12-3/TRBV12-4|TRBJ2-3
CASSMVGATDTQYF
TGTGCCAGCAGTATGGTAGGGGCGACAGATACGCAGTATTTT
>few|TRBD2|TRBV20-1|TRBJ2-1
CSARPISGRSDEQFF
TGCAGTGCCCGACCAATTAGCGGGAGATCGGATGAGCAGTTCTTC
>-|-|TRBV29-1|TRBJ2-3
CSVETAGVFDTQYF
TGCAGCGTTGAAACGGCCGGGGTTTTCGATACGCAGTATTTT
>many|-|TRBV29-1|TRBJ2-7
CSVDGGYEQYF
TGCAGCGTTGACGGGGGCTACGAGCAGTACTTC
>-|-|TRBV28|TRBJ2-6
CATRHSGANVLTF
TGTGCCACCCGTCACTCTGGGGCCAACGTCCTGACTTTC
>-|-|TRBV7-2|TRBJ1-1
CASTLSPGGNTEAFF
TGTGCCAGCACTCTATCCCCCGGGGGGAACACTGAAGCTTTCTTT
>-|TRBD2|TRBV2|TRBJ2-1
CASASRGGNEQFF
TGTGCCAGCGCCTCACGCGGGGGGAATGAGCAGTTCTTC
>-|TRBD2|TRBV10-3|TRBJ2-3
CAVGGARTDTQYF
TGTGCCGTCGGGGGGGCAAGGACAGATACGCAGTATTTT
>few|TRBD1|TRBV20-1|TRBJ2-7
CSARGTGDSYEQYF
TGCAGTGCTAGAGGGACAGGGGATTCCTACGAGCAGTACTTC
>-|-|TRBV5-6|TRBJ1-3
CASSLVGEENTIYF
TGTGCCAGCAGCTTGGTTGGGGAAGAAAACACCATATATTTT
>-|-|TRBV9|TRBJ1-5
CASSVAVNQPQHF
TGTGCCAGCAGCGTAGCGGTAAATCAGCCCCAGCATTTT
>many|-|TRBV14|TRBJ2-1
CASSQGRNNEQFF
TGTGCCAGCAGCCAGGGCAGAAACAATGAGCAGTTCTTC
>-|-|TRBV6-2/TRBV6-3|TRBJ2-7
CASSYAGYTREQYF
TGTGCCAGCAGTTATGCGGGTTATACGCGCGAGCAGTACTTC
>few|-|TRBV20-1|TRBJ2-1
CSARLADEKFF
TGCAGTGCTAGACTAGCAGATGAGAAGTTCTTC
>-|-|TRBV30|TRBJ2-2
CAWSVQGTGELFF
TGTGCCTGGAGTGTACAAGGGACCGGGGAGCTGTTTTTT
>-|-|TRBV5-1|TRBJ2-1
CASSKTPPNNEQFF
TGCGCCAGCAGCAAGACCCCACCCAACAATGAGCAGTTCTTC
>many|TRBD2|TRBV20-1|TRBJ2-1
CSARDPLAGERNEQFF
TGCAGTGCTAGAGATCCTCTAGCGGGAGAGCGCAATGAGCAGTTCTTC
>many|TRBD1|TRBV2|TRBJ2-7
CASRPRQGEYEQYF
TGTGCCAGCAGACCTAGACAGGGGGAATACGAGCAGTACTTC